The 24 T cell receptor beta chains given below trace back to one sample, sequenced in a study of T cell responses to AZD1222 COVID-19 vaccine. This table comes from immunoSEQ multiplex PCR, and its TCRdb copy is limited to in-frame clones, with some not included. In the table there are 150,000 or so clones, over 75% of which are singletons. The input for sequencing was peripheral blood, taken on day 0 of AZD1222 vaccination. These TCRs come from an adult in good health.

The chain recombines TRBV24-1 with TRBJ2-2; a weak D match, TRBD2 (7 bases). Trimming left V 10 bases short and J 5 bases short, with 16 bases between. The CDR3 is 14 residues long. CDR1 is KGHDR and CDR2 is SFDVKD in the germline V gene. In DNA, the CDR3 is TGTGCCACGAAAGGGGGGGCTGAGACCGGGGAGCTGTTTTTT. This sequence encodes CATKGGAETGELFF.

This chain uses TRBV4-3 with TRBJ2-6, with TRBD2 matching 7 bases. The CDR3 length is 16 residues. Per germline, CDR1 LGHNA and CDR2 YSLEER. After removal of 1 base from V and 1 base from J, the junction contained 1 base not matched to a gene. The CDR3 reads CASSQVGGSGANVLTF. DNA of the CDR3: TGCGCCAGCAGCCAAGTGGGGGGGTCTGGGGCCAACGTCCTGACTTTC.

The chain has TRBV5-1 and TRBJ1-2; TRBD1 might be the D (5 bases). CDR3 length equals 15 residues. V lost 4 bases and J lost 8, with 21 bases in between. The germline gives CDR1 SGHRS, CDR2 YFSETQ. The CDR3 DNA is TGCGCCAGCAGCCAACGAAACGCAGGGCTCTACGGCTACACCTTC. Translating it yields CASSQRNAGLYGYTF.

The chain recombines TRBV25-1 with TRBJ2-2; D might be TRBD1 (5 bases). The CDR3 runs 16 residues. Germline V gene data show CDR1 as MGHDK and CDR2 as SYGVNS. With 11 bases removed from V and 4 bases from J, the gap between germline ends came to 23 bases. CDR3 nucleotides: TGTGCCCGACAGTCAATCGGCAGGGCGGCCACCGGGGAGCTGTTTTTT. Amino acids: CARQSIGRAATGELFF.

The rearrangement uses TRBV11-3 and TRBJ1-3; D is possibly TRBD1 (5 bases). V gave up 4 bases and J gave up 4 bases, with 14 bases separating them. This CDR3 contains 15 residues. The germline CDR1 and CDR2 sequences are SGHNT and YENEEA. CDR3 amino acids: CASSSQDTRGNTIYF. The CDR3 DNA sequence: TGTGCCAGCAGCTCACAGGACACTCGAGGAAACACCATATATTTT.

This clone was observed a single time. The chain carries TRBV4-2 and TRBJ1-2; D ambiguous. V was trimmed by 3 bases and J by 8 bases, leaving 13 bases between them. Per germline, CDR1 LGHNA and CDR2 YNFKEQ. The CDR3 has 13 amino acids. This CDR3 reads CASSQGRSEGYTF. The CDR3 nucleotides read TGTGCCAGCAGCCAGGGTAGGAGTGAGGGCTACACCTTC.

The rearrangement uses TRBV28 and TRBJ1-5, with D unresolved. The V end was cut by 6 bases, the J end by 0 bases, with 15 bases between. This CDR3 is 16 amino acids long. Per the germline V gene, CDR1 is MDHEN and CDR2 is SYDVKM. The CDR3, as DNA: TGTGCCAGCAGACCCCTTTTGGCGCCTAGCAATCAGCCCCAGCATTTT. It is translated as CASRPLLAPSNQPQHF. Filled out from reference TRBV28 and TRBJ1-5, the complete variable domain reads DVKVTQSSRYLVKRTGEKVFLECVQDMDHENMFWYRQDPGLGLRLIYFSYDVKMKEKGDIPEGYSVSREKKERFSLILESASTNQTSMYLCASRPLLAPSNQPQHFGDGTRLSIL.

The chain has TRBV5-4 and TRBJ2-5; 10 bases are a match to TRBD2. The ends lost 4 bases at V and 7 bases at J; junction bases unmatched: 10. This CDR3 has 15 residues. Germline V gene sequence: CDR1 SGHNT, CDR2 YYREEE (reference sequence). CDR3 residues: CASSPNRASGGTQYF. In DNA, the CDR3 is TGTGCCAGCAGCCCAAATAGGGCTAGCGGGGGGACCCAGTACTTC.

J is TRBJ1-2 and V is TRBV19; 9 bases map to TRBD1. V shed 6 bases, J shed 4 bases, and the junction held 9 bases outside the gene matches. This CDR3 is built from 15 residues. Germline CDR1 LNHDA, CDR2 SQIVND (reference sequence). CDR3 loop: CASRPTGGPGYGYTF. As DNA, the CDR3 is TGTGCCAGTAGGCCGACAGGGGGTCCAGGCTATGGCTACACCTTC.

This clone was observed once. The chain is built from TRBV30 and TRBJ1-2, with no clear D. V lost 1 base and J lost 13, with 10 bases in between. Germline V gene data show CDR1 as GTSNPN and CDR2 as SVGIG (reference sequence). CDR3 length equals 10 residues. The CDR3 DNA reads as TGTGCCTGGAGTGCCGGGCCGGCCACCTTC. Residues: CAWSAGPATF. The full variable domain, in which reference TRBV30 and TRBJ1-2 provide the parts outside the CDR3, is SQTIHQWPATLVQPVGSPLSLECTVEGTSNPNLYWYRQAAGRGLQLLFYSVGIGQISSEVPQNLSASRPQDRQFILSSKKLLLSDSGFYLCAWSAGPATFGSGTRLTVV.

This sequence joins TRBV27 and TRBJ2-3; possibly TRBD2 for D (6 bases). The V gene's germline CDR1 is MNHEY and CDR2 SMNVEV (reference sequence). This CDR3 has 13 residues. Trimming pared 4 bases from V and 4 bases from J, leaving 9 bases between. The CDR3 is CASSYGGSDTQYF. The DNA for the CDR3 is TGTGCCAGCAGTTATGGGGGGTCAGATACGCAGTATTTT.

The CDR3 reads CASSPTGGSTDTQYF. CDR3 sequence (DNA): TGTGCCAGCAGCCCCACGGGAGGGAGCACAGATACGCAGTATTTT. The rearrangement uses TRBV5-4 and TRBJ2-3, with 8 bases that match TRBD2. Germline V gives CDR1 SGHNT, CDR2 YYREEE (reference sequence). V shed 4 bases, J shed 0 bases, and the junction held 4 bases outside the gene matches. CDR3 length equals 15 residues.

The V call is TRBV21-1, the J call TRBJ1-2. TRBV21-1 has pseudogene status. This CDR3 is 15 amino acids long. The CDR3 protein is CASKGSILSSYGYTF. The CDR3, as DNA: TGTGCCAGCAAGGGGAGCATCCTTTCTTCCTATGGCTACACCTTC.

J is TRBJ2-2 and V is TRBV6-4; TRBD2 is a possible D gene (5 bases). The V end was cut by 4 bases, the J end by 4 bases, with 10 bases between. Germline assignment: CDR1 MRHNA and CDR2 SNTAGT. CDR3 length: 14 amino acids. CDR3 nucleotides: TGTGCCAGCAGTGTGAGCGGAACCACCGGGGAGCTGTTTTTT. Amino acids: CASSVSGTTGELFF.

V and J are TRBV5-1 and TRBJ2-7; TRBD1 matches 8 bases. CDR3 length: 15 amino acids. V lost 0 bases and J lost 1; bases outside the gene matches: 3. Germline V gene lookup returns CDR1 SGHRS and CDR2 YFSETQ. As DNA, the CDR3 is TGCGCCAGCAGCTTGGGACAGGGGATTTCCTACGAGCAGTACTTC. This gives the protein CASSLGQGISYEQYF.

This clone has more than one count but fewer than ten. The chain couples TRBV12-5 to TRBJ2-2; tentatively, D is TRBD2 (6 bases). Germline-derived CDR1 and CDR2 are LGHNT and FRNRAP. The CDR3 loop spans 17 amino acids. Trimming took off 0 bases at V and 3 bases at J, with 14 bases between the two ends. CDR3 sequence reads: CASGLVMTKRDTGELFF. The CDR3, as DNA: TGTGCTAGTGGTTTGGTAATGACGAAGCGGGACACCGGGGAGCTGTTTTTT.

J is TRBJ2-2 and V is TRBV6-5; 7 positions agree with TRBD1. V trimming: 8 bases; J trimming: 1 base; junction bases outside the gene matches: 4. CDR3 length: 14 amino acids. Germline CDR1 MNHEY, CDR2 SVGAGI. For the CDR3, the DNA is TGTGCCAGCGGCCAGGGGGTGAACACCGGGGAGCTGTTTTTT. It encodes CASGQGVNTGELFF.

The V gene is TRBV28, the J gene TRBJ2-5, with D hard to call. Germline V lookup: CDR1 MDHEN, CDR2 SYDVKM. The length of the CDR3 is 15 residues. The ends were cut back, 2 bases at V and 2 bases at J, with 12 bases in the middle. The CDR3 region is CASSLGSSDQETQYF. Written as DNA, the CDR3 is TGTGCCAGCAGTTTAGGTTCGTCGGATCAAGAGACCCAGTACTTC.

This clone was detected once. The V gene is TRBV18, the J gene TRBJ1-4; D is possibly TRBD1 (5 bases). The V and J ends lost 2 bases and 7 bases respectively, with 23 bases between them. Germline V gene data show CDR1 as KGHSH and CDR2 as LQKENI. This CDR3 contains 18 residues. CDR3 in amino acids: CASSPIVLSRRGGEKLFF. CDR3 sequence (DNA): TGTGCCAGCTCACCAATCGTTCTTTCCCGGAGGGGAGGTGAAAAACTGTTTTTT.

V usage is TRBV7-2 and J usage is TRBJ1-2; D unclear. The CDR3 consists of 13 residues. V lost 1 base to trimming and J lost 8 bases, with 11 bases between them. CDR1 and CDR2 (germline): SGHTA, FQGNSA. The CDR3, as DNA: TGTGCCAGCAGCTTAGAAGGTCCGGGAGGCTACACCTTC. Its protein product is CASSLEGPGGYTF.

The chain uses TRBV19 and TRBJ1-5, with D unclear. Between the trimmed V and J ends, which lost 7 bases and 1 base, there was a span of 5 bases. CDR3 length: 12 residues. Germline V gene sequence: CDR1 LNHDA, CDR2 SQIVND (reference sequence). The CDR3 coding sequence is TGTGCCAGTACCGTAAGCAATCAGCCCCAGCATTTT. This encodes CASTVSNQPQHF.

The chain uses TRBV6-6 and TRBJ2-5, with D tentatively TRBD1 or TRBD2 (5 bases each). CDR1 and CDR2 (germline): MNHNY, SVGAGI (reference sequence). The V end was cut by 4 bases, the J end by 1 base, with 13 bases between. The CDR3 is 15 residues long. This chain's CDR3 is CASSFTPGPQETQYF. In DNA, the CDR3 is TGTGCCAGCAGTTTTACACCGGGACCCCAAGAGACCCAGTACTTC.

This clone was recorded only once. This chain links TRBV18 with TRBJ2-3; no definite D call. CDR3 length equals 15 residues. V lost 1 base to trimming and J lost 2 bases, with 10 bases between them. Germline V gene lookup returns CDR1 KGHSH and CDR2 LQKENI. The CDR3 loop reads CASSPRGKDTDTQYF. The DNA for the CDR3 is TGTGCCAGCTCACCACGCGGTAAGGACACAGATACGCAGTATTTT.

On this clone itself: The junction departs from germline at one end; a sequencing error may be responsible. This chain uses TRBV13 with TRBJ2-5, with 11 bases lining up with TRBD2. Germline V CDR1 and CDR2: PRHDT, FYEKMQ (reference sequence). This CDR3 comprises 16 residues. CDR3: CASSSTSGMSQATQYF. CDR3 DNA: TGTGCCAGCAGCTCGACTAGCGGGATGTCACAAGCGACCCAGTACTTC.